This TCR beta chain emerged from a study of blood T cell repertoires in COVID-19. Whole-study context: Donors in the United States, Italy and Spain gave samples during acute or convalescent COVID-19.

Generated by immunoSEQ multiplex PCR, the TCRdb table keeps only in-frame clones and is missing some. The repertoire consists of approximately 110,000 clones, with about 87% occurring once and the leading ten covering 1.1%. In this sample, this clone turned up a few times. The CDR3 has 17 amino acids. Germline V lookup: CDR1 LGHDT, CDR2 YNNKEL (reference sequence). V was clipped by 5 bases and J by 5 bases; unmatched bases: 9. Sequenced: peripheral blood. The chain couples TRBV3-1 (or the pseudogene TRBV3-2) to TRBJ1-6, with 10 bases identical to TRBD1. The receptor's source is a human donor in a cohort sampled during active COVID-19. The CDR3 loop is CASSIDRGQINNSPLHF. CDR3 in DNA: TGTGCCAGCAGCATCGACAGGGGGCAGATAAATAATTCACCCCTCCACTTT.